This is a list of T cell receptor beta chains from one sample in a study of T cell repertoires in aging, cancer and after chemotherapy. TCRdb re-called the multiplex PCR reads through MiXCR, storing one row per CDR3 protein. The repertoire holds thousands of distinct CDR3 sequences, with more than 20% as singletons. Sequences were obtained from blood. Every receptor here comes from a human donor in good health. The donor label of this sample is uncertain. Each CDR3 is given with its conserved first and last residue. Each record gives: J gene, V gene, clone size, CDR3 protein. Rows give clone size only sometimes, using once, few, many, or a class for an expanded clone.

j_call: TRBJ1-5; v_call: TRBV6-5; clone_size: medium-sized; cdr3_aa: CASSYSDRAGQPQHF
j_call: TRBJ2-7; v_call: TRBV6-5; clone_size: medium-sized; cdr3_aa: CASSYLAGDTYEQYF
j_call: TRBJ1-5; v_call: TRBV19; clone_size: NA; cdr3_aa: CASSQGGPGSESPQHF
j_call: TRBJ1-2; v_call: TRBV6-5; clone_size: NA; cdr3_aa: CASRRTGTYGYTF
j_call: TRBJ1-4; v_call: TRBV2; clone_size: few; cdr3_aa: CASSTGWANEKLFF
j_call: TRBJ2-3; v_call: TRBV30; clone_size: medium-sized; cdr3_aa: CAWSIGGFSTDTQYF
j_call: TRBJ2-2; v_call: TRBV7-6; clone_size: medium-sized; cdr3_aa: CASSLVPSGGNGELFF
j_call: TRBJ1-3; v_call: TRBV6-1; clone_size: NA; cdr3_aa: CASSPPGSSSENTIYF
j_call: TRBJ2-7; v_call: TRBV5-1; clone_size: medium-sized; cdr3_aa: CASRDPDRSAYEQYF
j_call: TRBJ1-1; v_call: TRBV12-3/TRBV12-4; clone_size: NA; cdr3_aa: CASSPAGTEAFF
j_call: TRBJ1-5; v_call: TRBV5-5; clone_size: medium-sized; cdr3_aa: CASSLRGDGNQPQHF
j_call: TRBJ2-1; v_call: TRBV20-1; clone_size: few; cdr3_aa: CSAMGVGNEQFF
j_call: TRBJ2-5; v_call: TRBV19; clone_size: medium-sized; cdr3_aa: CASSIQRGETQYF
j_call: TRBJ1-2; v_call: TRBV12-5; clone_size: few; cdr3_aa: CASAPAGWGYGYTF
j_call: TRBJ1-2; v_call: TRBV13; clone_size: medium-sized; cdr3_aa: CASSLFGLVGYGYTF
j_call: TRBJ2-5; v_call: TRBV6-2/TRBV6-3; clone_size: NA; cdr3_aa: CASSSRTSGGQAETQYF
j_call: TRBJ1-2; v_call: TRBV4-3; clone_size: few; cdr3_aa: CASSQANYGYTF
j_call: TRBJ1-6; v_call: TRBV5-1; clone_size: medium-sized; cdr3_aa: CASSRTNRGRNSPLHF
j_call: TRBJ1-1; v_call: TRBV6-1; clone_size: medium-sized; cdr3_aa: CASSEAIYTEAFF
j_call: TRBJ2-1; v_call: TRBV6-2/TRBV6-3; clone_size: NA; cdr3_aa: CASSYGQTTFF
j_call: TRBJ1-6; v_call: TRBV5-5; clone_size: medium-sized; cdr3_aa: CASSLARAVASPLHF
j_call: TRBJ2-7; v_call: TRBV6-1; clone_size: medium-sized; cdr3_aa: CASSRQISYEQYF
j_call: TRBJ1-2; v_call: TRBV28; clone_size: NA; cdr3_aa: CASSLGTGNSGYTF
j_call: TRBJ1-4; v_call: TRBV4-3; clone_size: few; cdr3_aa: CASSQVQLTGTTNEKLFF
j_call: TRBJ2-1; v_call: TRBV14; clone_size: NA; cdr3_aa: CASSQGKGIGTGRNEQFF
j_call: TRBJ1-1; v_call: TRBV10-3; clone_size: few; cdr3_aa: CAISDVQSGATEAFF
j_call: TRBJ2-7; v_call: TRBV19; clone_size: medium-sized; cdr3_aa: CASIGQAPHEQYF
j_call: TRBJ2-1; v_call: TRBV19; clone_size: large; cdr3_aa: CASSRGVNNNEQFF
j_call: TRBJ1-1; v_call: TRBV14; clone_size: few; cdr3_aa: CASSRRGEFAEAFF
j_call: TRBJ1-6; v_call: TRBV5-4; clone_size: medium-sized; cdr3_aa: CASSARKSYNSPLHF
j_call: TRBJ1-1; v_call: TRBV7-6; clone_size: once; cdr3_aa: CASSLDSGIVGAFF